This T cell receptor (beta chain) was recovered during a study of T cells in Graves' hyperthyroidism and ophthalmopathy. Each diagnosis drew on symptoms, thyroxine, TRAb, thyroid ultrasound and orbital computed tomography findings. The table lists this clonotype with many counts. The CDR3 regions of TCR beta were amplified from RNA transcripts. Carried out on the TCR CDR3, a first-round RT-PCR used the HTBI primer set. TCRdb re-called the multiplex PCR reads with MiXCR, one entry per CDR3 protein. The sample lists around 370,000 distinct CDR3 sequences; 18% were seen once. Germline V gene data show CDR1 as SGHRS and CDR2 as YFSETQ. The CDR3 is made up of 15 amino acids. V was pared by 4 bases and J by 6 bases, with 19 bases between.

The sequenced sample was blood. The sequence derives from a man aged 18 to 29 with Graves' ophthalmopathy. This sequence joins TRBV5-1 and TRBJ1-2, with a tentative D call TRBD1 (6 bases). The CDR3 DNA reads TGCGCCAGCAGCCCGTGGACAGCCGAAGGGAATGGCTACACCTTC. This gives the protein CASSPWTAEGNGYTF.